These 21 T cell receptor beta chains came from one sample sequenced in a study of technical replicates of blood from four donors. Profiled with immunoSEQ multiplex PCR; TCRdb holds only in-frame clones, not every one. The repertoire includes about 67,000 clones, about 97% of them detected once, and 0.2% to 0.3% sits in the top ten. Sequences were obtained from T cells isolated from PBMCs. Every receptor here comes from a human donor in good health.

The chain joins TRBV5-1 to TRBJ1-4, with D perhaps matching TRBD1 (6 bases). Germline CDR1 and CDR2: SGHRS and YFSETQ. Between the trimmed V and J ends, which lost 9 bases and 6 bases, there was a span of 21 bases. This CDR3 comprises 15 residues. The CDR3 reads CATRRYQGIDEKLFF. The CDR3 DNA reads as TGCGCCACCAGGCGATATCAGGGGATCGATGAAAAACTGTTTTTT. The variable domain in full, with the rest retrieved from reference TRBV5-1 and TRBJ1-4, is KAGVTQTPRYLIKTRGQQVTLSCSPISGHRSVSWYQQTPGQGLQFLFEYFSETQRNKGNFPGRFSGRQFSNSRSEMNVSTLELGDSALYLCATRRYQGIDEKLFFGSGTQLSVL.

CDR3 sequence: CASSLGGGTTNEKLFF. The CDR3 DNA reads as TGCGCCAGCAGCTTGGGCGGGGGAACAACTAATGAAAAACTGTTTTTT. V is TRBV5-1 and J is TRBJ1-4; a possible D gene is TRBD1 (5 bases). This CDR3 contains 16 residues. CDR1 SGHRS and CDR2 YFSETQ come from the germline V gene. The germline V and J ends were trimmed by 0 bases and 0 bases, with 9 bases remaining between them.

This clone has only a few counts. The chain has TRBV9 and TRBJ2-1; a weak D match, TRBD2 (6 bases). This CDR3 comprises 14 residues. V dropped 3 bases and J dropped 2 bases, with 9 bases sitting between them. Germline V gene lookup returns CDR1 SGDLS and CDR2 YYNGEE. This CDR3 reads CASSAGATYNEQFF. The CDR3 coding sequence is TGTGCCAGCAGCGCGGGAGCTACCTACAATGAGCAGTTCTTC.

V gene TRBV10-3 combines with J gene TRBJ1-2, with a tentative D call TRBD1 (5 bases). The V gene lost 2 bases and the J gene lost 4 bases, with 11 bases spanning the gap. The CDR3 is made up of 14 amino acids. Germline lookup yields CDR1 ENHRY and CDR2 SYGVKD. DNA for the CDR3: TGTGCCATCAGTGAGCCGCGACAGCCCTATGGCTACACCTTC. Translation: CAISEPRQPYGYTF.

This chain connects TRBV29-1 to TRBJ2-7; TRBD1 agrees at 9 bases. The CDR3 sequence is 12 residues long. V shed 4 bases, J shed 5 bases, and the junction held 3 bases outside the gene matches. Germline CDR1 reads SQVTM; CDR2 reads ANQGSEA. CDR3 bases: TGCAGCGTTGGGGGACAGGGAAACGAGCAGTACTTC. It encodes CSVGGQGNEQYF.

V is TRBV7-9 and J is TRBJ2-1; D is ambiguous. Trimming shortened V by 5 bases and J by 5 bases, and 4 bases separated the two germline ends. The germline gives CDR1 SEHNR, CDR2 FQNEAQ (reference sequence). The CDR3 extends over 11 amino acids. In DNA form, the CDR3 reads TGTGCCAGCAGCGAGAACAATGAGCAGTTCTTC. Amino acids: CASSENNEQFF.

This rearrangement joins TRBV28 to TRBJ2-7, with 9 nucleotides matching TRBD1. Germline assignment: CDR1 MDHEN and CDR2 SYDVKM. The V gene end was trimmed by 3 bases and the J gene end by 1 base; junction bases not matched to a gene: 4. The CDR3 totals 15 residues. In DNA form, the CDR3 reads TGTGCCAGCAGTTTTCCGGACAGGGGTTCCTACGAGCAGTACTTC. Protein: CASSFPDRGSYEQYF.

The chain has TRBV5-1 and TRBJ2-5; a possible D gene is TRBD1 (6 bases). Germline V gives CDR1 SGHRS, CDR2 YFSETQ. The CDR3 has 14 amino acids. V was clipped by 4 bases and J by 1 base, with 11 bases between them. CDR3 DNA: TGCGCCAGCAGCCGTCCAGGGGCCCAAGAGACCCAGTACTTC. Its protein is CASSRPGAQETQYF.

The V call is TRBV9, the J call TRBJ2-2, with D maybe TRBD2 (5 bases). Trimming removed 1 base at V and 4 bases at J, with 14 bases between. Germline loops: CDR1 SGDLS, CDR2 YYNGEE. This CDR3 contains 16 residues. The CDR3 DNA reads as TGTGCCAGCAGCGTATTTGGCGGGTCCTCCACCGGGGAGCTGTTTTTT. Translation: CASSVFGGSSTGELFF.

This clone was recorded only once. This rearrangement joins TRBV4-3 to TRBJ1-1, with 10 bases aligning to TRBD1. CDR1 and CDR2 from the germline V gene are LGHNA and YSLEER. V lost 4 bases, J lost 1 base, and 0 bases stayed unmatched. The CDR3 length is 14 residues. The CDR3 nucleotides are TGCGCCAGCAGCCGGGACAGGGGGAACACTGAAGCTTTCTTT. This sequence encodes CASSRDRGNTEAFF.

The chain recombines TRBV7-3 with TRBJ2-2; D unresolved. Germline assignment: CDR1 SGHTA and CDR2 FQGTGA. CDR3 length: 12 amino acids. The V gene lost 5 bases and the J gene lost 3 bases, with 4 bases spanning the gap. CDR3 DNA: TGTGCCAGCAGCATAGACACCGGGGAGCTGTTTTTT. Protein sequence: CASSIDTGELFF.

This clone has just one count. The chain is built from TRBV6-5 and TRBJ2-7; D perhaps matches TRBD2 (5 bases). CDR1 and CDR2 (germline): MNHEY, SVGAGI. V was trimmed by 10 bases and J by 5 bases, leaving 18 bases between them. The CDR3 spans 13 residues. The DNA for the CDR3 is TGTGCCACCGCCTTCGGGCTCGGGGACGAGCAGTACTTC. This translates into CATAFGLGDEQYF.

The chain employs TRBV10-2 and TRBJ1-1; D possibly corresponds to TRBD1 (5 bases). V dropped 2 bases and J dropped 1 base, with 5 bases sitting between them. Germline V gives CDR1 WSHSY, CDR2 SAAADI. The CDR3 contains 13 residues. The CDR3 sequence is CASSEQGNTEAFF. The CDR3 coding sequence is TGCGCCAGCAGTGAGCAGGGGAACACTGAAGCTTTCTTT.

J is TRBJ1-1 and V is TRBV5-5, with 8 bases identical to TRBD1. V lost 4 bases, J lost 8 bases, and 22 bases stayed unmatched. Germline V gene data show CDR1 as SGHKS and CDR2 as YYEKEE (reference sequence). This CDR3 spans 18 amino acids. The CDR3 sequence: CASSRTGLFNRRRREAFF. Here the CDR3 DNA reads TGTGCCAGCAGCCGGACAGGGTTATTTAACCGGAGAAGACGAGAAGCTTTCTTT. Complete variable domain (other parts from reference TRBV5-5 and TRBJ1-1): DAGVTQSPTHLIKTRGQQVTLRCSPISGHKSVSWYQQVLGQGPQFIFQYYEKEERGRGNFPDRFSARQFPNYSSELNVNALLLGDSALYLCASSRTGLFNRRRREAFFGQGTRLTVV.

The J gene is TRBJ2-7, the V gene TRBV7-9; weak D call: TRBD2 (6 bases). The V and J ends lost 1 base and 1 base respectively, with 14 bases between them. The CDR3 consists of 16 residues. The germline CDR1 and CDR2 sequences are SEHNR and FQNEAQ (reference sequence). CDR3 residues: CASSLEGRGGSYEQYF. CDR3 in DNA: TGTGCCAGCAGCTTAGAAGGACGGGGAGGATCCTACGAGCAGTACTTC.

A single count supports this clone. The chain uses TRBV5-4 and TRBJ2-3, with 7 bases fitting TRBD2. With V trimmed by 0 bases and J by 5 bases, 15 bases remained unmatched. The CDR3 is 18 amino acids. CDR1 is SGHNT and CDR2 is YYREEE in the germline V gene (reference sequence). The CDR3 here is CASSLAEWSGTARDTQYF. CDR3 bases: TGTGCCAGCAGCTTGGCCGAGTGGAGCGGGACTGCTCGAGATACGCAGTATTTT.

The chain is built from TRBV28 and TRBJ1-4; D ambiguous. CDR3 length: 14 amino acids. CDR1 and CDR2 from the germline V gene are MDHEN and SYDVKM. V dropped 3 bases and J dropped 4 bases, with 9 bases sitting between them. The CDR3 sequence is CASSFRLVNEKLFF. CDR3 bases: TGTGCCAGCAGTTTCAGACTAGTTAATGAAAAACTGTTTTTT.

The chain is built from TRBV15 and TRBJ2-7, with D possibly being TRBD2 (6 bases). With 5 bases removed from V and 4 bases from J, the gap between germline ends came to 18 bases. The CDR3 is 15 residues long. The V gene's germline CDR1 is LNHNV and CDR2 YYDKDF (reference sequence). The CDR3 DNA is TGTGCCACCAGCCTCAGTTGGAGGGTTTCTTACGAGCAGTACTTC. Its translation is CATSLSWRVSYEQYF.

The J gene is TRBJ1-5, the V gene TRBV27, with 11 nucleotides matching TRBD1. This CDR3 spans 16 amino acids. CDR1 is MNHEY and CDR2 is SMNVEV in the germline V gene (reference sequence). V gave up 7 bases and J gave up 3 bases; unmatched junction bases: 8. DNA of the CDR3: TGTGCCAGCACTAGGACAGGGGGCGCGAACAATCAGCCCCAGCATTTT. Protein product: CASTRTGGANNQPQHF.

The V call is TRBV9, the J call TRBJ1-2; 8 nucleotides align to TRBD1. The CDR3 is 15 amino acids. The V gene end was trimmed by 3 bases and the J gene end by 2 bases; junction bases not matched to a gene: 6. Germline values: CDR1 SGDLS, CDR2 YYNGEE. The CDR3: CASSGSWTGNYGYTF. The CDR3 DNA is TGTGCCAGCAGCGGAAGTTGGACAGGGAACTATGGCTACACCTTC.

The gene calls are TRBV7-9 and TRBJ2-1, with D tentatively TRBD1 (5 bases). The germline V and J ends were trimmed by 6 bases and 8 bases, with 11 bases remaining between them. CDR3 length: 12 amino acids. CDR1 SEHNR and CDR2 FQNEAQ come from the germline V gene (reference sequence). The CDR3 is CASRRQGYEQFF. The DNA for the CDR3 is TGTGCCAGCAGACGGCAGGGATATGAGCAGTTCTTC.